The 29 T cell receptor beta chains below were found in one sample sequenced in a study of blood T cells in healthy people across ages. PCR was performed a second time for roughly 7 to 11 cycles using a sample-barcoded 5' primer and a J-beta primer mix. One entry per CDR3 protein, called by TCRdb with MiXCR from the 5' RACE reads. The sample lists hundreds of thousands of distinct CDR3 sequences; roughly 25% were seen once. The same data also contributed to another study, on T cells of mothers and their children.

The sample comprised blood. These receptors were taken from a boy aged 5-17 years in good health.

This clonotype showed up just a few times. The chain has TRBV29-1 and TRBJ2-5; D might be TRBD1 (5 bases). CDR1 is SQVTM, CDR2 ANQGSEA, per germline. The CDR3 runs 12 residues. V lost 6 bases, J lost 5 bases, and 13 bases lay in between. The CDR3 here is CSVAMGRETQYF. Written as DNA, the CDR3 is TGCAGCGTCGCAATGGGGCGGGAGACCCAGTACTTC.

This clonotype showed up just a few times. The chain links TRBV24-1 to TRBJ2-2; D might be TRBD1 (5 bases). The CDR3 runs 14 residues. V was cut by 3 bases and J by 5 bases, with 9 bases left in between. CDR1 and CDR2 from the germline V gene are KGHDR and SFDVKD. The CDR3 reads CATSDRRVTGELFF. In DNA form, the CDR3 reads TGTGCCACCAGTGATCGCAGGGTAACCGGGGAGCTGTTTTTT.

This clonotype was counted a few times. V is TRBV14 and J is TRBJ1-1, with D possibly being TRBD1 (5 bases). Germline V CDR1 and CDR2: SGHDN, FVKESK. The V gene lost 0 bases and the J gene lost 0 bases, with 11 bases spanning the gap. The CDR3 sequence is 16 residues long. CDR3 sequence reads: CASSQDWGRLNTEAFF. The CDR3 bases are TGTGCCAGCAGCCAAGATTGGGGGAGACTGAACACTGAAGCTTTCTTT.

The rearrangement uses TRBV6-6 and TRBJ1-2; D possibly corresponds to TRBD1 (6 bases). Germline CDR1 is MNHNY and CDR2 is SVGAGI (reference sequence). The length of the CDR3 is 14 residues. Trimming took off 8 bases at V and 0 bases at J, with 13 bases between the two ends. CDR3 in DNA: TGTGCCAGCGGCGGGGGCCCTCCTAACTATGGCTACACCTTC. Its translation: CASGGGPPNYGYTF.

The J gene is TRBJ1-6, the V gene TRBV5-1; D gene uncertain. V lost 2 bases and J 11 bases, leaving 14 bases between the germline ends. The CDR3 spans 14 residues. Germline V gene data show CDR1 as SGHRS and CDR2 as YFSETQ. CDR3 sequence reads: CASSFDWLGTPLHF. CDR3 nucleotide sequence: TGCGCCAGCAGCTTTGACTGGTTGGGGACACCCCTCCACTTT.

This clonotype was seen ten or more times. This chain joins TRBV12-3 or TRBV12-4 and TRBJ1-1; D call uncertain. The CDR3 extends over 13 amino acids. Trimming removed 6 bases from V and 1 base from J, with 9 bases in between. Written as DNA, the CDR3 is TGTGCCAGCAGGGCACTAGGGAACACTGAAGCTTTCTTT. It specifies CASRALGNTEAFF.

This clonotype has just a few counts. The chain recombines TRBV4-1 with TRBJ1-1; 9 nucleotides line up with TRBD1. The germline CDR1 and CDR2 sequences are MGHRA and YSYEKL. J lost 7 bases, V lost 1 base, and 7 bases had no gene match. The CDR3 has 15 amino acids. For the CDR3, the DNA is TGCGCCAGCAGCCAAGGGACAGGGGAAATGGTTGAAGCTTTCTTT. It yields the protein CASSQGTGEMVEAFF.

J is TRBJ2-1 and V is TRBV9; a possible D gene is TRBD2 (6 bases). The CDR3 contains 14 residues. Germline lookup yields CDR1 SGDLS and CDR2 YYNGEE. V was shortened by 0 bases and J by 3 bases, with 7 bases between the two germline ends. CDR3 bases: TGTGCCAGCAGCGTAGGACTAGACTACAATGAGCAGTTCTTC. As protein: CASSVGLDYNEQFF.

The chain uses TRBV5-1 and TRBJ1-1, with D perhaps TRBD1 (6 bases). The germline CDR1 and CDR2 sequences are SGHRS and YFSETQ. The CDR3 length is 16 residues. Between the trimmed V and J ends, which lost 0 bases and 2 bases, there was a span of 14 bases. CDR3 bases: TGCGCCAGCAGCTTGGTCCTCGCGGGACAAAACACTGAAGCTTTCTTT. Translation gives CASSLVLAGQNTEAFF.

The rearrangement uses TRBV29-1 and TRBJ2-3, with 10 nucleotides matching TRBD1. The CDR3 runs 14 residues. Germline V gives CDR1 SQVTM, CDR2 ANQGSEA. Trimming removed 7 bases from V and 6 bases from J; junction bases left unmatched: 10. The CDR3 DNA reads as TGCAGCGCATGCGACAGGGGGCTGGAGGATACGCAGTATTTT. Its translation: CSACDRGLEDTQYF.

The V gene is TRBV5-1, the J gene TRBJ2-1; TRBD2 agrees at 7 bases. J lost 8 bases, V lost 1 base, and 6 bases had no gene match. This CDR3 comprises 14 residues. Germline loops: CDR1 SGHRS, CDR2 YFSETQ. The CDR3 DNA reads as TGCGCCAGCAGCTTGATGGGACTAAGGTATGAGCAGTTCTTC. Its protein is CASSLMGLRYEQFF.

This chain connects TRBV6-5 to TRBJ2-5; D may match TRBD1 or TRBD2 (6 bases each). The CDR3 extends over 14 amino acids. Deletions cut 5 bases from V and 2 bases from J, with 12 bases between. Looked up from germline, CDR1 is MNHEY and CDR2 is SVGAGI. CDR3 protein: CASSLRDNQETQYF. The CDR3 DNA is TGTGCCAGCAGTCTGCGGGACAATCAAGAGACCCAGTACTTC.

The rearrangement joins TRBV3-1 to TRBJ1-2; weak D call: TRBD1 (6 bases). The germline V gene encodes CDR1 LGHDT and CDR2 YNNKEL (reference sequence). Trimming cost V 3 bases and J 3 bases, with 11 bases left between them. This CDR3 has 14 amino acids. The CDR3 loop reads CASSQAQGYYGYTF. CDR3 bases: TGTGCCAGCAGCCAGGCACAGGGTTACTATGGCTACACCTTC.

V and J are TRBV29-1 and TRBJ1-3, with 8 bases lining up with TRBD1. This CDR3 comprises 14 residues. J was trimmed by 0 bases and V by 6 bases; bases with no gene match: 4. Germline V lookup: CDR1 SQVTM, CDR2 ANQGSEA. The CDR3 region is CSVPGQDSGNTIYF. In DNA form, the CDR3 reads TGCAGCGTCCCGGGACAGGACTCTGGAAACACCATATATTTT.

The rearrangement links TRBV10-3 to TRBJ2-5, with 12 bases lining up with TRBD2. The tail of the sequence fits TRBJ2-1 better, so the J call may be wrong. The CDR3 runs to 16 residues. The germline V gene has CDR1 ENHRY and CDR2 SYGVKD. CDR3 nucleotide sequence: TGTGCCATCAGTGTGCCGCTAGCGGGGGGGCCCAATGAGCAGTTCTTC. Its protein product is CAISVPLAGGPNEQFF.

Ten or more counts support this clonotype. The rearrangement uses TRBV24-1 and TRBJ2-5; tentative D call: TRBD2 (6 bases). Germline values: CDR1 KGHDR, CDR2 SFDVKD. This CDR3 is built from 14 residues. V was cut by 2 bases and J by 2 bases, with 8 bases left in between. CDR3 region: CATSDSGEQETQYF. The CDR3 DNA is TGTGCCACCAGTGATTCGGGGGAGCAAGAGACCCAGTACTTC.

V is TRBV14 and J is TRBJ2-5; the D call may be TRBD1 or TRBD2 (5 bases each). Between the trimmed V and J ends, which lost 5 bases and 4 bases, there was a span of 17 bases. CDR1 is SGHDN, CDR2 FVKESK, per germline. CDR3 length: 15 amino acids. The CDR3 region is CASSTGPQVRETQYF. CDR3 DNA: TGTGCCAGCAGCACGGGACCGCAGGTGCGAGAGACCCAGTACTTC.

This clonotype was counted at least ten times. One junction end does not reproduce the germline sequence, and a read error may be involved. The genes are TRBV7-2 and TRBJ2-1, with TRBD2 matching over 10 bases. The V gene's germline CDR1 is SGHTA and CDR2 FQGNSA. The CDR3 spans 16 residues. The DNA for the CDR3 is TGTGCCAGCAGCTTAGCGCTAGCGGGGGCCTACAATGAACAGTTCTTC. Translated, it gives CASSLALAGAYNEQFF.

The CDR3 DNA reads as TGTGCCAGCAGCTTAGTGGGCGGGAGGAACTACAATGAGCAGTTCTTC. It encodes CASSLVGGRNYNEQFF. The chain couples TRBV7-2 to TRBJ2-1, with 8 bases identical to TRBD2. Germline lookup yields CDR1 SGHTA and CDR2 FQGNSA. CDR3 length: 16 residues. The ends lost 1 base at V and 3 bases at J; junction bases unmatched: 5.

This clonotype was recorded a few times. The gene calls are TRBV29-1 and TRBJ2-1; 9 bases line up with TRBD2. Looked up from germline, CDR1 is SQVTM and CDR2 is ANQGSEA. CDR3 length: 14 amino acids. Trimming cost V 7 bases and J 5 bases; bases outside gene matches: 9. Written as DNA, the CDR3 is TGCAGCGCTTGGCGGGGGGGCGCCCACAATGAGCAGTTCTTC. It codes for CSAWRGGAHNEQFF.

A few counts support this clonotype. The chain couples TRBV2 to TRBJ2-7; a possible D gene is TRBD1 (6 bases). The CDR3 is 13 residues long. Per germline, CDR1 SNHLY and CDR2 FYNNEI. V lost 6 bases, J lost 4 bases, and 13 bases lay in between. The CDR3 loop is CASSLLTGYEQYF. CDR3 nucleotides: TGTGCCAGCAGCCTCCTAACAGGGTACGAGCAGTACTTC.

The J gene is TRBJ1-3, the V gene TRBV20-1; D gene ambiguous. This CDR3 spans 12 amino acids. The ends were cut back, 2 bases at V and 2 bases at J, with 4 bases in the middle. In germline, CDR1 is DFQATT, CDR2 SNEGSKA (reference sequence). The DNA of the CDR3 is TGCAGTGCTAGACTGACTGGAAACACCATATATTTT. The encoded protein is CSARLTGNTIYF.

The sample holds a few counts of this clonotype. DNA of the CDR3: TGTGCCACCAGCGGTGGAGAACCGGGGAACGAGCAGTACTTC. This sequence encodes CATSGGEPGNEQYF. The genes are TRBV15 and TRBJ2-5; D might be TRBD2 (5 bases). TRBJ2-7 explains the end of the DNA better; the J call may be wrong. Looked up from germline, CDR1 is LNHNV and CDR2 is YYDKDF (reference sequence). The CDR3 is 14 residues long.

In its sample, this clonotype was seen a few times. The chain links TRBV5-1 to TRBJ2-2; 11 bases are shared with TRBD2. V dropped 3 bases and J dropped 0; count of bases not matched to a gene: 4. The CDR3 has 17 residues. Germline lookup yields CDR1 SGHRS and CDR2 YFSETQ. This CDR3 reads CASSYGLAGPNTGELFF. The CDR3 nucleotides read TGCGCCAGCAGCTATGGACTAGCGGGCCCGAACACCGGGGAGCTGTTTTTT.

The chain carries TRBV5-1 and TRBJ2-3; D may correspond to TRBD1 or TRBD2 (5 bases each). This CDR3 contains 16 residues. Germline loops: CDR1 SGHRS, CDR2 YFSETQ. With 3 bases removed from V and 2 bases from J, the gap between germline ends came to 16 bases. The CDR3 region has the DNA TGCGCCAGCAGCTGGGCCGGGACCCATTACACAGATACGCAGTATTTT. Protein sequence: CASSWAGTHYTDTQYF.

A few counts support this clonotype. The chain recombines TRBV4-1 with TRBJ2-3; maybe TRBD2 (6 bases). V was pared by 3 bases and J by 6 bases, with 22 bases between. The CDR3 is 17 residues long. Germline values: CDR1 MGHRA, CDR2 YSYEKL. The chain's CDR3 is CASSQRLLASKGDTQYF. For the CDR3, the DNA is TGCGCCAGCAGCCAGAGACTACTAGCCTCGAAGGGCGATACGCAGTATTTT.

This chain connects TRBV28 to TRBJ1-1; D remains ambiguous. The CDR3 extends over 12 amino acids. The V end was cut by 5 bases, the J end by 4 bases, with 8 bases between. The germline V gene has CDR1 MDHEN and CDR2 SYDVKM. The CDR3 nucleotides are TGTGCCAGCAGTCCCCCGACCACTGAAGCTTTCTTT. Translated: CASSPPTTEAFF. Together with reference TRBV28 and TRBJ1-1, the CDR3 gives the full variable domain: DVKVTQSSRYLVKRTGEKVFLECVQDMDHENMFWYRQDPGLGLRLIYFSYDVKMKEKGDIPEGYSVSREKKERFSLILESASTNQTSMYLCASSPPTTEAFFGQGTRLTVV.

This chain connects TRBV11-1 to TRBJ2-5; no clear D. V lost 7 bases and J 4 bases, leaving 13 bases between the germline ends. The germline V gene encodes CDR1 SGHAT and CDR2 FQDESV (reference sequence). The CDR3 totals 13 residues. CDR3 nucleotides: TGTGCCAGCAATCCTTGGGGTTCAGAGACCCAGTACTTC. Its translation: CASNPWGSETQYF.

In regard to this clonotype: The conserved final phenylalanine or tryptophan is absent from the CDR3, which likely points to a read error. CDR3 region: CSVEVLGRNTEAFS. CDR3 DNA sequence: TGCAGCGTTGAAGTACTGGGCCGGAACACTGAAGCTTTCTCT. The rearrangement links TRBV29-1 to TRBJ1-1, with unresolved D. This CDR3 has 14 amino acids. V dropped 1 base and J dropped 1 base, with 10 bases sitting between them. Per the germline V gene, CDR1 is SQVTM and CDR2 is ANQGSEA.